The 21 T cell receptor beta chains reported below all come from one sample, sequenced in a study of CD8 T cells in Susac syndrome. Random hexamers were used to reverse transcribe 0.5 to 1 ug of RNA. TCRdb fed the immunoSEQ multiplex PCR reads into MiXCR, producing one record per CDR3 protein. The sample yields about 240,000 distinct CDR3 sequences, less than 96% seen once. Input material: CD4+ T cells from PBMCs. The receptors come from a human donor with Susac syndrome.

This chain joins TRBV28 and TRBJ1-1; unclear D gene. CDR3 length: 11 residues. Germline CDR1 is MDHEN and CDR2 is SYDVKM. V lost 11 bases to trimming and J lost 1 base, with 8 bases between them. In DNA, the CDR3 is TGTGCCGGGCTGAAGAACACTGAAGCTTTCTTT. Protein sequence: CAGLKNTEAFF.

J is TRBJ2-1 and V is TRBV5-4, with 7 bases that match TRBD2. This CDR3 spans 16 amino acids. V was clipped by 3 bases and J by 2 bases; unmatched bases: 8. The germline V gene encodes CDR1 SGHNT and CDR2 YYREEE (reference sequence). The CDR3 sequence: CASSWGSREAYNEQFF. DNA of the CDR3: TGTGCCAGCAGCTGGGGCTCACGGGAGGCCTACAATGAGCAGTTCTTC.

J is TRBJ2-5 and V is TRBV20-1, with 13 bases identical to TRBD2. This CDR3 is 21 amino acids long. The germline V gene has CDR1 DFQATT and CDR2 SNEGSKA (reference sequence). With V trimmed by 6 bases and J by 3 bases, 25 bases remained unmatched. The CDR3 DNA is TGCAGTGCCTCTTCAGGACTAGCGGGAGAGGGGAGTGGGGGCTGCGAAGAGACCCAGTACTTC. Its protein product is CSASSGLAGEGSGGCEETQYF.

The gene calls are TRBV4-1 and TRBJ2-6; D is possibly TRBD2 (7 bases). The V gene lost 0 bases and the J gene lost 0 bases, with 12 bases spanning the gap. The germline gives CDR1 MGHRA, CDR2 YSYEKL. The CDR3 runs to 18 residues. The CDR3: CASSQDGGLYSGANVLTF. In DNA, the CDR3 is TGCGCCAGCAGCCAAGACGGGGGGCTGTACTCTGGGGCCAACGTCCTGACTTTC.

The sample holds one count of this clonotype. DNA of the CDR3: TGCAGTGCTAGGGGAATTAATGAAAAACTGTTTTTT. Translation gives CSARGINEKLFF. V usage is TRBV20-1 and J usage is TRBJ1-4; D is ambiguous. V lost 3 bases and J 4 bases, leaving 6 bases between the germline ends. The CDR3 loop spans 12 amino acids. CDR1 DFQATT and CDR2 SNEGSKA come from the germline V gene (reference sequence).

This clonotype appeared a single time. This rearrangement joins TRBV20-1 to TRBJ2-3; 11 nucleotides align to TRBD2. The CDR3 consists of 19 residues. J gave up 1 base and V 3 bases, and 15 bases lay outside the gene matches. Germline values: CDR1 DFQATT, CDR2 SNEGSKA (reference sequence). The CDR3 DNA follows: TGCAGTGCTAGGACCTCCCTTAGCGGGAGGGCCCTTGGCACAGATACGCAGTATTTT. It yields the protein CSARTSLSGRALGTDTQYF.

V usage is TRBV20-1 and J usage is TRBJ2-7, with 10 bases matching TRBD1. The CDR3 is 13 amino acids. With 3 bases clipped from V and 2 bases from J, the junction kept 1 base outside the gene matches. CDR1 is DFQATT, CDR2 SNEGSKA, per germline (reference sequence). DNA for the CDR3: TGCAGTGCTAGGGGACAGGGGCCCTACGAGCAGTACTTC. It yields the protein CSARGQGPYEQYF.

This clonotype has a handful of counts. An end of the junction does not agree with germline; a read error may underlie this. The rearrangement links TRBV29-1 to TRBJ2-1; D is undetermined. Looked up from germline, CDR1 is SQVTM and CDR2 is ANQGSEA. The CDR3 runs to 12 residues. DNA for the CDR3: TGCAGCGCCGGAGTCTCCTACAATGAGCAGTTCTTT. It codes for CSAGVSYNEQFF.

The chain recombines TRBV28 with TRBJ2-7, with 9 bases fitting TRBD1. This CDR3 contains 14 residues. CDR1 is MDHEN and CDR2 is SYDVKM in the germline V gene. Losses at the gene ends were 3 bases for V and 2 bases for J; bases not matched to a gene: 2. For the CDR3, the DNA is TGTGCCAGCAGTTTCCGGACAGGGGCCTACGAGCAGTACTTC. Translation gives CASSFRTGAYEQYF. Filled out from reference TRBV28 and TRBJ2-7, the complete variable domain reads DVKVTQSSRYLVKRTGEKVFLECVQDMDHENMFWYRQDPGLGLRLIYFSYDVKMKEKGDIPEGYSVSREKKERFSLILESASTNQTSMYLCASSFRTGAYEQYFGPGTRLTVT.

This clonotype occurred once. CDR3 in amino acids: CASSMGGGKNIQYF. The CDR3 nucleotides read TGTGCCAGCTCGATGGGTGGAGGGAAAAACATTCAGTACTTC. The chain employs TRBV25-1 and TRBJ2-4, with D possibly being TRBD2 (6 bases). V was trimmed by 8 bases and J by 4 bases, leaving 15 bases between them. Germline-derived CDR1 and CDR2 are MGHDK and SYGVNS. The CDR3 totals 14 residues.

The rearrangement links TRBV20-1 to TRBJ2-7; TRBD1 matches at 9 bases. V lost 3 bases to trimming and J lost 4 bases; unmatched junction nucleotides: 7. From germline, CDR1 is DFQATT and CDR2 SNEGSKA (reference sequence). The CDR3 is 14 residues long. DNA of the CDR3: TGCAGTGCTAGGCCGGGACAGGGCTCTTACGAGCAGTACTTC. It encodes CSARPGQGSYEQYF.

The chain employs TRBV5-1 and TRBJ1-5, with 9 bases matching TRBD1. The V segment lost 5 bases and the J segment 5 bases; nucleotides outside the gene matches: 5. The CDR3 runs 14 residues. CDR1 and CDR2 (germline): SGHRS, YFSETQ. CDR3 amino acids: CASREDRGDQPQHF. The CDR3 bases are TGCGCCAGCAGGGAGGACAGGGGAGATCAGCCCCAGCATTTT.

DNA for the CDR3: TGTGCCATCCCAACGACGGATACGCAGTATTTT. It encodes CAIPTTDTQYF. The chain links TRBV7-9 to TRBJ2-3, with D hard to call. Germline loops: CDR1 SEHNR, CDR2 FQNEAQ (reference sequence). The length of the CDR3 is 11 residues. The V end lost 10 bases, the J end lost 6 bases, and 11 bases lay between the germline ends.

The chain joins TRBV10-3 to TRBJ2-3; 7 bases are shared with TRBD1. This CDR3 has 14 amino acids. The ends lost 1 base at V and 3 bases at J; junction bases unmatched: 1. In germline, CDR1 is ENHRY, CDR2 SYGVKD. This chain's CDR3 is CAISELGQTDTQYF. The CDR3 coding sequence is TGTGCCATCAGTGAGTTGGGACAGACAGATACGCAGTATTTT.

The DNA for the CDR3 is TGCAGTGCTACCCAATCTGGCGGCACAGATACGCAGTATTTT. Translation gives CSATQSGGTDTQYF. The chain couples TRBV20-1 to TRBJ2-3; no firm D call. The germline CDR1 and CDR2 sequences are DFQATT and SNEGSKA (reference sequence). The CDR3 is 14 amino acids. Trimming left V 4 bases short and J 1 base short, with 12 bases between.

The V gene is TRBV30, the J gene TRBJ2-5; a weak D match, TRBD1 (6 bases). Germline loops: CDR1 GTSNPN, CDR2 SVGIG (reference sequence). V dropped 6 bases and J dropped 1 base, with 9 bases sitting between them. The CDR3 extends over 12 amino acids. CDR3 amino acids: CACGQFQETQYF. The CDR3 DNA is TGTGCCTGCGGACAGTTCCAAGAGACCCAGTACTTC.

This clonotype was picked up a small number of times. The chain employs TRBV14 and TRBJ2-5; 9 positions agree with TRBD1. There are 13 residues in the CDR3. Germline CDR1 is SGHDN and CDR2 is FVKESK. V was pared by 6 bases and J by 7 bases, with 6 bases of the junction left unmatched. CDR3 protein: CASSPGQGGTQYF. CDR3 DNA: TGTGCCAGCAGTCCGGGACAGGGTGGGACCCAGTACTTC.

The genes are TRBV5-1 and TRBJ2-7, with D unclear. The CDR3 is 15 amino acids. The V end was cut by 1 base, the J end by 3 bases, with 14 bases between. The germline V gene encodes CDR1 SGHRS and CDR2 YFSETQ. The CDR3 here is CASSLHTEIVYEQYF. In nucleotides, the CDR3 is TGCGCCAGCAGCTTGCACACTGAAATCGTCTACGAGCAGTACTTC. Based on the CDR3 plus reference TRBV5-1 and TRBJ2-7, the full variable domain is KAGVTQTPRYLIKTRGQQVTLSCSPISGHRSVSWYQQTPGQGLQFLFEYFSETQRNKGNFPGRFSGRQFSNSRSEMNVSTLELGDSALYLCASSLHTEIVYEQYFGPGTRLTVT.

This chain links TRBV24-1 with TRBJ2-7, with TRBD1 matching over 7 bases. The V and J ends lost 1 base and 5 bases, in that order; junction bases with no gene match: 7. This CDR3 has 15 residues. Germline values: CDR1 KGHDR, CDR2 SFDVKD. Written as DNA, the CDR3 is TGTGCCACCAGTGATTTATCGACAGGGAAGCACGAGCAGTACTTC. The encoded protein is CATSDLSTGKHEQYF.

V usage is TRBV14 and J usage is TRBJ2-1; D ambiguous. V gave up 0 bases and J gave up 6 bases, with 6 bases separating them. Germline CDR1 reads SGHDN; CDR2 reads FVKESK. There are 13 residues in the CDR3. This chain's CDR3 is CASSQEWSNEQFF. CDR3 DNA: TGTGCCAGCAGCCAAGAATGGAGCAATGAGCAGTTCTTC.

This clonotype was detected only once. The chain joins TRBV3-1 to TRBJ1-2; 9 bases agree with TRBD1. The CDR3 extends over 15 amino acids. The junction had 8 bases not matched to a gene; V was cut back by 3 bases and J by 6 bases. Germline CDR1 and CDR2: LGHDT and YNNKEL (reference sequence). CDR3 in amino acids: CASSQEGTGRHGYTF. CDR3 DNA: TGTGCCAGCAGCCAGGAAGGGACAGGGAGACATGGCTACACCTTC.